The 27 T cell receptor beta chains below all came from one sample that was sequenced in a study of metastatic and nonmetastatic thyroid tumors. TCRdb re-analyzed the PCR reads through MiXCR. This sample has around 50,000 clones, with 25% to 35% found just once. Ahead of thyroid surgery, no patient had received treatment of any kind. The sample comprised blood. The receptors were sampled from a female donor with papillary thyroid cancer or a benign thyroid nodule (not recorded which). Some clones in this sample may be carry-over from other donors' samples.

This clone has only a few counts. The chain uses TRBV19 and TRBJ2-3; D uncertain. The germline V gene has CDR1 LNHDA and CDR2 SQIVND (reference sequence). The V gene lost 3 bases and the J gene lost 6 bases, with 7 bases spanning the gap. This CDR3 is 12 amino acids long. The CDR3 sequence: CASSINGDTQYF. The CDR3 DNA sequence: TGTGCCAGTAGTATTAACGGGGATACGCAGTATTTT.

This chain connects TRBV6-1 to TRBJ1-2; 9 bases fit TRBD1. The junction had 10 bases not matched to a gene; V was cut back by 6 bases and J by 2 bases. The CDR3 loop spans 16 amino acids. CDR1 is MNHNS and CDR2 is SASEGT in the germline V gene. DNA for the CDR3: TGTGCCAGCAGACCTACCGGGACAGGGAAGAACTATGGCTACACCTTC. It is translated as CASRPTGTGKNYGYTF.

Judged by abundance, this clone is medium-sized. The chain combines TRBV27 with TRBJ2-2; D is perhaps TRBD2 (6 bases). The CDR3 has 16 amino acids. V lost 6 bases to trimming and J lost 4 bases, with 18 bases between them. Per the germline V gene, CDR1 is MNHEY and CDR2 is SMNVEV (reference sequence). CDR3 protein: CASRRPTAGSTGELFF. The CDR3 region has the DNA TGTGCCAGCAGAAGACCGACCGCGGGGTCCACCGGGGAGCTGTTTTTT.

The chain carries TRBV19 and TRBJ1-5, with D unclear. Germline V gene data show CDR1 as LNHDA and CDR2 as SQIVND (reference sequence). The CDR3 has 12 residues. V gave up 6 bases and J gave up 8 bases, with 11 bases separating them. In DNA, the CDR3 is TGTGCCAGTAGATTCGAGGGCAAGCCCCAGCATTTT. Amino acid sequence: CASRFEGKPQHF.

This clone showed up just a few times. The chain carries TRBV27 and TRBJ2-5, with 8 bases fitting TRBD1. The CDR3 runs 13 residues. With V trimmed by 6 bases and J by 1 base, 1 base remained unmatched. Germline V lookup: CDR1 MNHEY, CDR2 SMNVEV (reference sequence). DNA of the CDR3: TGTGCCAGCAGACAGGGGGTCCAAGAGACCCAGTACTTC. Its protein is CASRQGVQETQYF.

The genes are TRBV30 and TRBJ2-3; D gene uncertain. CDR1 GTSNPN and CDR2 SVGIG come from the germline V gene (reference sequence). The CDR3 has 13 amino acids. The ends were cut back, 3 bases at V and 0 bases at J, with 7 bases in the middle. CDR3 nucleotide sequence: TGTGCCTGGAGGCAACCTAGCACAGATACGCAGTATTTT. Translated, it gives CAWRQPSTDTQYF.

J is TRBJ1-2 and V is TRBV19; D is perhaps TRBD1 (5 bases). From germline, CDR1 is LNHDA and CDR2 SQIVND (reference sequence). The ends were cut back, 5 bases at V and 5 bases at J, with 24 bases in the middle. This CDR3 is built from 17 residues. CDR3 amino acids: CASSRSGSSVLIYGYTF. The CDR3 DNA reads as TGTGCCAGTAGTCGTTCAGGGTCCTCGGTCCTAATTTATGGCTACACCTTC. The whole variable domain, filled in from reference TRBV19 and TRBJ1-2, reads DGGITQSPKYLFRKEGQNVTLSCEQNLNHDAMYWYRQDPGQGLRLIYYSQIVNDFQKGDIAEGYSVSREKKESFPLTVTSAQKNPTAFYLCASSRSGSSVLIYGYTFGSGTRLTVV.

This clone was seen ten or more times. The chain uses TRBV12-3 or TRBV12-4 and TRBJ1-2; D remains unclear. V lost 5 bases, J lost 8 bases, and 12 bases lay in between. The CDR3 sequence is 12 residues long. In DNA, the CDR3 is TGTGCCAGCAGTAGCGGAGGCCGAGGCTACACCTTC. Translated: CASSSGGRGYTF.

This clone was counted many times. V and J are TRBV5-1 and TRBJ2-2; TRBD2 matches 8 bases. CDR1 is SGHRS, CDR2 YFSETQ, per germline. The CDR3 consists of 15 residues. V shed 4 bases and J 5 bases; nucleotides not matched to a gene: 7. DNA of the CDR3: TGCGCCAGCAGCCTTACTAGCGGAGAAACCGGGGAGCTGTTTTTT. Its protein product is CASSLTSGETGELFF. Filled out from reference TRBV5-1 and TRBJ2-2, the complete variable domain reads KAGVTQTPRYLIKTRGQQVTLSCSPISGHRSVSWYQQTPGQGLQFLFEYFSETQRNKGNFPGRFSGRQFSNSRSEMNVSTLELGDSALYLCASSLTSGETGELFFGEGSRLTVL.

This chain joins TRBV11-1 and TRBJ1-4; the D gene is possibly TRBD1 (6 bases). V dropped 2 bases and J dropped 2 bases, with 21 bases sitting between them. Germline lookup yields CDR1 SGHAT and CDR2 FQDESV (reference sequence). The CDR3 has 19 amino acids. CDR3 amino acids: CASSLYSHREWGTNEKLFF. DNA for the CDR3: TGTGCCAGCAGCTTATACTCACACAGGGAGTGGGGTACTAATGAAAAACTGTTTTTT.

The chain uses TRBV13 and TRBJ2-1, with 11 bases fitting TRBD2. The CDR3 length is 16 residues. The trim removed 3 bases at V and 14 bases at J, leaving 15 bases unmatched. Germline V lookup: CDR1 PRHDT, CDR2 FYEKMQ (reference sequence). CDR3 nucleotides: TGTGCCAGCAGCTTTTATGGGCTAGCGGGAGGCCCAGAGGAGTTCTTC. Protein: CASSFYGLAGGPEEFF.

Only a few counts were recorded for this clone. The CDR3 protein is CASTEPGSEKLFF. The CDR3 DNA is TGTGCCAGTACCGAACCTGGGAGTGAAAAACTGTTTTTT. The chain uses TRBV19 and TRBJ1-4; D is undetermined. The CDR3 spans 13 residues. The V end lost 7 bases, the J end lost 7 bases, and 13 bases lay between the germline ends. Germline assignment: CDR1 LNHDA and CDR2 SQIVND (reference sequence).

In its sample, this clone was seen a few times. This chain links TRBV6-2 or TRBV6-3 with TRBJ1-5; D is unresolved. Germline V gene lookup returns CDR1 MNHEY and CDR2 SVGEGT. CDR3 length: 14 residues. V lost 2 bases and J lost 4, with 9 bases in between. The CDR3 DNA is TGTGCCAGCAGTTACAGTTGGGGTAATCAGCCCCAGCATTTT. Translation: CASSYSWGNQPQHF.

Ten or more counts support this clone. The chain employs TRBV20-1 and TRBJ2-3; D perhaps matches TRBD2 (5 bases). V was cut by 5 bases and J by 2 bases, with 11 bases left in between. The CDR3 has 13 residues. Per germline, CDR1 DFQATT and CDR2 SNEGSKA (reference sequence). The CDR3 DNA sequence: TGCAGTGCTCGTAGCGAGATCACAGATACGCAGTATTTT. This gives the protein CSARSEITDTQYF.

This clone was observed a handful of times. V gene TRBV19 combines with J gene TRBJ1-1, with 10 bases fitting TRBD1. Germline V gene sequence: CDR1 LNHDA, CDR2 SQIVND (reference sequence). The CDR3 length is 14 residues. Trimming removed 5 bases from V and 7 bases from J; junction bases left unmatched: 7. The CDR3 DNA sequence: TGTGCCAGTAGTCCCTGGGACAGGGGCGGTGAAGCTTTCTTT. It encodes CASSPWDRGGEAFF.

Of note for this clone: Because the CDR3's place on the DNA is in doubt, the DNA is left out and the CDR3 is given as listed by TCRdb. The sample has other DNA sequences that encode this CDR3 too. The chain joins TRBV12-1 to TRBJ2-5; the table gives TRBD1 as D, unverified against the DNA. TRBV12-1 is termed a pseudogene. The CDR3 sequence runs 15 residues, both termini included. Here the CDR3 reads CASSFACGTGETQYF.

A few counts support this clone. CDR3 in DNA: TGTGCCAGCAGCCCCGGGACCGGCTCTGGAAACACCATATATTTT. This translates into CASSPGTGSGNTIYF. This chain links TRBV28 with TRBJ1-3; weak D call: TRBD1 (5 bases). The V gene's germline CDR1 is MDHEN and CDR2 SYDVKM. The germline V and J ends were trimmed by 6 bases and 0 bases, with 12 bases remaining between them. This CDR3 has 15 amino acids.

This clone was detected a few times. This CDR3 reads CASMSNNEQFF. The CDR3 nucleotides are TGTGCCAGCATGAGTAACAATGAGCAGTTCTTC. This chain joins TRBV2 and TRBJ2-1; D uncertain. V lost 7 bases, J lost 5 bases, and 6 bases lay in between. This CDR3 spans 11 amino acids. Germline lookup yields CDR1 SNHLY and CDR2 FYNNEI.

The chain uses TRBV28 and TRBJ1-1; TRBD1 agrees at 7 bases. CDR1 is MDHEN and CDR2 is SYDVKM in the germline V gene. J gave up 5 bases and V 8 bases, and 14 bases lay outside the gene matches. The CDR3 runs 15 residues. The CDR3 spells CASRWMGDRRTEAFF. The CDR3 region has the DNA TGTGCCAGCCGGTGGATGGGGGACAGAAGGACTGAAGCTTTCTTT.

By share, this clone ranks as medium-sized. This chain links TRBV6-1 with TRBJ1-6, with D uncertain. The CDR3 loop spans 13 amino acids. Per the germline V gene, CDR1 is MNHNS and CDR2 is SASEGT. Trimming left V 6 bases short and J 9 bases short, with 12 bases between. The CDR3 bases are TGTGCCAGCAGCCCCGGAGAGGGTTCACCCCTCCACTTT. This encodes CASSPGEGSPLHF.

The V gene is TRBV9, the J gene TRBJ2-3; 7 positions match TRBD2. Losses at the gene ends were 4 bases for V and 5 bases for J; bases not matched to a gene: 10. This CDR3 has 15 amino acids. Germline V CDR1 and CDR2: SGDLS, YYNGEE. This chain's CDR3 is CASSPVAGEGDTQYF. CDR3 bases: TGTGCCAGCAGCCCGGTTGCGGGAGAGGGAGATACGCAGTATTTT.

This chain connects TRBV30 to TRBJ2-3, with no clear D. The germline V and J ends were trimmed by 2 bases and 3 bases, with 6 bases remaining between them. This CDR3 is 12 amino acids long. The germline gives CDR1 GTSNPN, CDR2 SVGIG (reference sequence). The CDR3 bases are TGTGCCTGGAGTATGGGTACAGATACGCAGTATTTT. This codes for CAWSMGTDTQYF.

This clone was detected a few times. The chain joins TRBV6-2 or TRBV6-3 to TRBJ2-7; possibly TRBD1 or TRBD2 for D (5 bases each). This CDR3 comprises 17 residues. Trimming removed 6 bases from V and 0 bases from J, with 21 bases in between. Per the germline V gene, CDR1 is MNHEY and CDR2 is SVGEGT. CDR3 loop: CASSRNSGTASSYEQYF. In DNA form, the CDR3 reads TGTGCCAGCAGCCGAAATTCCGGGACGGCCAGCTCCTACGAGCAGTACTTC.

The genes are TRBV18 and TRBJ1-1; D uncertain. The CDR3 extends over 16 amino acids. Trimming cost V 3 bases and J 1 base, with 15 bases left between them. CDR1 is KGHSH, CDR2 LQKENI, per germline. The DNA of the CDR3 is TGTGCCAGCTCACCCCCTTCGCGGGGATCGAACACTGAAGCTTTCTTT. Protein sequence: CASSPPSRGSNTEAFF.

V usage is TRBV2 and J usage is TRBJ1-1, with 7 positions matching TRBD1. Trimming took 8 bases from V and 6 from J; bases not matched to a gene: 6. There are 12 residues in the CDR3. Germline assignment: CDR1 SNHLY and CDR2 FYNNEI. CDR3 amino acids: CASPGGGAEAFF. The CDR3 DNA follows: TGTGCCAGCCCAGGGGGAGGCGCTGAAGCTTTCTTT.

This clone was seen many times. The chain uses TRBV28 and TRBJ1-2, with D possibly matching TRBD1 (6 bases). V gave up 2 bases and J gave up 4 bases, with 11 bases separating them. The length of the CDR3 is 14 residues. Germline V gene data show CDR1 as MDHEN and CDR2 as SYDVKM. The CDR3 nucleotides read TGTGCCAGCAGTTTACGTCGGGGGCTCTATGGCTACACCTTC. It codes for CASSLRRGLYGYTF.

On this clone: A junction end diverges from the germline sequence, so it may reflect a read error. The chain couples TRBV27 to TRBJ1-2, with D possibly matching TRBD1 (5 bases). CDR1 is MNHEY and CDR2 is SMNVEV in the germline V gene (reference sequence). This CDR3 region has 16 residues. Here the CDR3 reads CASSLSDQGLVYGYTF. DNA for the CDR3: TGTGCCAGCAGCTTATCGGATCAGGGTCTCGTCTATGGCTACACCTTC.